These T cell receptor beta chains were read from a single sample in a study of CD8+ T cells in alopecia areata. TCRdb's copy holds only in-frame clones and misses some; the assay was immunoSEQ multiplex PCR. The table has 150,000 to 200,000 clones, 67% seen once. The input for sequencing was CD8+ T cells sorted from blood, taken at week 0. The receptors come from a human donor with alopecia areata. Each CDR3 is given with its conserved first and last residue. D genes are given only for firm matches. Only some rows state a clone size, as once, few, many or a class for expanded clones.

J gene,V gene,clone size,CDR3 length,D gene,CDR3 protein,CDR3 DNA
TRBJ2-1,TRBV30,NA,11,NA,CAWRVGYEQFF,TGTGCCTGGCGCGTCGGGTATGAGCAGTTCTTC
TRBJ2-3,TRBV7-9,NA,14,TRBD2,CASSLPRGGETQYF,TGTGCCAGCAGCCTCCCACGGGGGGGGGAGACGCAGTATTTT
TRBJ2-7,TRBV6-6,NA,12,TRBD1,CASKDRGRGQYF,TGTGCCAGCAAAGACAGGGGGCGGGGGCAGTACTTC
TRBJ2-7,TRBV4-1,NA,15,TRBD2,CASSQVLAGSYEQYF,TGCGCCAGCAGCCAAGTCCTAGCGGGATCCTACGAGCAGTACTTC
TRBJ1-6,TRBV10-3,few,15,NA,CAIRDSQGNNSPLHF,TGTGCCATCAGGGACTCCCAAGGCAATAATTCACCCCTCCACTTT
TRBJ2-5,TRBV10-2,NA,16,TRBD2,CARVEPSGGPEETQYF,TGCGCCCGGGTTGAGCCCAGCGGGGGGCCGGAAGAGACCCAGTACTTC
TRBJ2-3,TRBV4-1,NA,15,TRBD2,CASSPSGLTTDTQYF,TGCGCCAGCAGCCCCTCGGGACTAACCACAGATACGCAGTATTTT
TRBJ2-5,TRBV7-9,NA,11,NA,CASPRGETQYF,TGTGCCAGCCCTAGAGGGGAGACCCAGTACTTC
TRBJ1-1,TRBV30,NA,13,NA,CAWRTTGNTEAFF,TGTGCCTGGAGGACGACGGGGAACACTGAAGCTTTCTTT
TRBJ2-5,TRBV13,NA,16,TRBD2,CASSLRLAGDQETQYF,TGTGCCAGCAGCTTAAGGCTAGCGGGGGATCAAGAGACCCAGTACTTC
TRBJ1-1,TRBV30,NA,11,NA,CAWSFNTEAFF,TGTGCCTGGAGTTTTAACACTGAAGCTTTCTTT
TRBJ1-1,TRBV29-1,NA,13,TRBD1,CSVGDRGGTEAFF,TGCAGCGTAGGAGACAGGGGAGGCACTGAAGCTTTCTTT
TRBJ1-1,TRBV27,NA,18,NA,CASPLRGAAGGMNTEAFF,TGTGCCAGCCCTTTAAGGGGAGCGGCGGGAGGTATGAACACTGAAGCTTTCTTT
TRBJ1-1,TRBV27,NA,16,NA,CASRAFHRLRGTEAFF,TGTGCCAGCCGGGCCTTTCACAGGCTACGAGGGACTGAAGCTTTCTTT
TRBJ2-7,TRBV15,NA,16,TRBD2,CATSRDRTSGGYEQYF,TGTGCCACCAGCAGAGATAGGACTAGCGGGGGATACGAGCAGTACTTC
TRBJ2-4,TRBV19,NA,18,NA,CASSIVPGPGVAKNIQYF,TGTGCCAGTAGTATAGTTCCGGGTCCGGGGGTGGCCAAAAACATTCAGTACTTC
TRBJ2-5,TRBV29-1,few,12,NA,CSVAGPKETQYF,TGCAGCGTTGCCGGACCCAAAGAGACCCAGTACTTC
TRBJ2-7,TRBV30,NA,14,NA,CAWSYGISPYEQYF,TGTGCCTGGAGTTATGGGATATCTCCCTACGAGCAGTACTTC
TRBJ2-3,TRBV7-9,NA,16,NA,CASSPPRGLTTDTQYF,TGTGCCAGCAGCCCGCCGAGGGGGTTGACCACAGATACGCAGTATTTT
TRBJ1-5,TRBV18,NA,13,NA,CASSHRRDQPQHF,TGTGCCAGCTCCCACAGAAGGGATCAGCCCCAGCATTTT
TRBJ2-1,TRBV29-1,NA,16,TRBD2,CSVEDQRGDLYNEQFF,TGCAGCGTTGAAGACCAGCGGGGGGACCTATACAATGAGCAGTTCTTC
TRBJ2-1,TRBV29-1,few,11,NA,CSVGSYNEQFF,TGCAGCGTTGGCTCCTACAATGAGCAGTTCTTC
TRBJ1-1,TRBV4-1,NA,15,NA,CASSQYKGTNTEAFF,TGCGCCAGCAGCCAATACAAGGGTACGAACACTGAAGCTTTCTTT